The 16 T cell receptor beta chains below were found in one sample sequenced in a study of T cells in women clearing cervical HPV infection. Produced via immunoSEQ multiplex PCR; TCRdb's table is partial and in-frame only. Its table lists fewer than 40,000 clones. Sequencing input: blood buffy coat. These receptors came from a woman between 18 and 70 years old with a cervical HPV16 infection that either progressed to CIN3+ or cleared (not recorded which).

With regard to this clone: The CDR3 end falls 3 residues outside the read, so it is completed with the germline J gene. The chain combines TRBV3-1 (or the pseudogene TRBV3-2) with TRBJ2-7; weak D call: TRBD2 (6 bases). CDR3 length equals 14 residues. V lost 1 base, J lost 3 bases, and 10 bases lay in between. Germline CDR1 is LGHDT and CDR2 is YNNKEL (reference sequence). The CDR3 loop reads CASSQGQGGYEQYF. The CDR3 bases that were read are TGTGCCAGCAGCCAAGGTCAGGGAGGCTACGAG.

In regard to this clone: Sequencing ends 3 residues short of the CDR3 end; the germline J gene provides the rest. The V gene is TRBV7-9, the J gene TRBJ2-2; TRBD2 matches 7 bases. The J segment lost 4 bases and the V segment lost 4 bases, leaving 6 bases of the junction unmatched. The germline V gene has CDR1 SEHNR and CDR2 FQNEAQ (reference sequence). CDR3 length: 15 residues. The CDR3: CASSSTSAPTGELFF. CDR3 DNA, as far as it was read: TGTGCCAGCAGCTCCACTAGCGCGCCCACCGGGGAG.

Notes on this clone: With the read ending 3 residues before the CDR3 end, the germline J gene is used to fill in that end. V gene TRBV20-1 combines with J gene TRBJ2-5, with 8 bases that match TRBD1. Germline values: CDR1 DFQATT, CDR2 SNEGSKA (reference sequence). The CDR3 runs 13 residues. With 6 bases clipped from V and 1 base from J, the junction kept 4 bases outside the gene matches. The DNA read from the CDR3 is TGCAGTGCAACTGGACAGGGCCAAGAGACC. This gives the protein CSATGQGQET. The whole CDR3 is CSATGQGQETQYF.

Regarding this clone: The sequence runs out 3 residues before the end of the CDR3; the remainder is reconstructed from the germline J gene. The chain employs TRBV10-3 and TRBJ1-2; the D is unclear. CDR3 length equals 17 residues. Germline assignment: CDR1 ENHRY and CDR2 SYGVKD. Trimming removed 0 bases from V and 3 bases from J, with 17 bases in between. Partial CDR3 DNA: TGTGCCATCAGTGAGTCTACCGGCTCCGCGAGGGACTATGGC. Translated, it gives CAISESTGSARDYG. The whole CDR3 region reads CAISESTGSARDYGYTF.

CDR3 sequence reads: CASSTPPGAGELFF. CDR3 DNA (partial): TGTGCCAGTAGTACCCCCCCCGGGGCCGGGGAG. The chain recombines TRBV19 with TRBJ2-2; D might be TRBD2 (5 bases). The CDR3 end falls 3 residues outside the read, so it is completed with the germline J gene. Trimming removed 4 bases from V and 6 bases from J, with 12 bases in between. Looked up from germline, CDR1 is LNHDA and CDR2 is SQIVND (reference sequence). The CDR3 totals 14 residues.

The CDR3 reads CATSKGWDRGPYEQYF. CDR3 bases read: TGTGCCACCAGCAAAGGTTGGGACAGGGGCCCCTACGAG. The rearrangement links TRBV24-1 to TRBJ2-7, with 10 bases matching TRBD1. The read comes to an end 3 residues before the CDR3 does, leaving the germline J gene to fill in the end. Germline V gene sequence: CDR1 KGHDR, CDR2 SFDVKD. The CDR3 sequence is 16 residues long. V shed 7 bases and J 2 bases; nucleotides not matched to a gene: 10.

Details on this clone: The read falls 3 residues short of the CDR3 end, and the missing part is taken from the germline J gene. The chain carries TRBV3-1 (or the pseudogene TRBV3-2) and TRBJ1-1; D might be TRBD1 (6 bases). CDR3 length: 15 residues. V was clipped by 1 base and J by 1 base, with 10 bases between them. The germline CDR1 and CDR2 sequences are LGHDT and YNNKEL (reference sequence). The sequenced CDR3 bases are TGTGCCAGCAGCCAAGGGGGGCAAACGAACACTGAA. Translation: CASSQGGQTNTE. The whole CDR3 protein is CASSQGGQTNTEAFF.

Note on this clone: From the germline J gene comes the end of the CDR3, since the read stops 3 residues before it. V and J are TRBV27 and TRBJ2-5, with a tentative D call TRBD1 (5 bases). Per germline, CDR1 MNHEY and CDR2 SMNVEV (reference sequence). Trimming removed 2 bases at V and 3 bases at J, with 7 bases between. This CDR3 spans 13 amino acids. The part of the CDR3 DNA that was read is TGTGCCAGCAGTTTAGGCAGGGAAGAGACC. Amino acid sequence: CASSLGREET. The entire CDR3 sequence reads CASSLGREETQYF.

Comment on this clone: The read stops 3 residues short of the end of the CDR3; the missing end is completed from the germline J gene. V is TRBV11-2 and J is TRBJ2-3, with TRBD2 as a possible D gene (5 bases). The CDR3 has 14 residues. Germline CDR1 and CDR2: SGHAT and FQNNGV. V shed 1 base and J shed 3 bases, with 8 bases lying between them. CDR3 DNA (partial): TGTGCCAGCAGCTTAGGAGGGCTAACAGATACG. As protein: CASSLGGLTDT. The CDR3, in full, reads CASSLGGLTDTQYF.

Points on this clone: With the read ending 3 residues before the CDR3 end, the germline J gene is used to fill in that end. The chain recombines TRBV6-1 with TRBJ1-6; D possibly corresponds to TRBD1 (5 bases). The length of the CDR3 is 16 residues. The V gene's germline CDR1 is MNHNS and CDR2 SASEGT. V lost 4 bases to trimming and J lost 9 bases, with 19 bases between them. The sequenced CDR3 bases are TGTGCCAGCAGTGCGCTAGGCCCGGGGGTTGGTTCACCC. This encodes CASSALGPGVGSP. The full CDR3 sequence reads CASSALGPGVGSPLHF.

As concerns this clone: Coverage ceases 3 residues before the CDR3 finishes, and the germline J gene fills in the end. V gene TRBV2 combines with J gene TRBJ1-5, with 8 bases matching TRBD1. This CDR3 is 13 amino acids long. V shed 6 bases and J 7 bases; nucleotides not matched to a gene: 5. CDR1 and CDR2 (germline): SNHLY, FYNNEI. The sequenced part of the CDR3 DNA is TGTGCCAGCAGGCAGGGGGCGGAGCAGCCC. This gives the protein CASRQGAEQP. The entire CDR3 protein is CASRQGAEQPQHF. The full variable domain, with the rest looked up from reference TRBV2 and TRBJ1-5, is EPEVTQTPSHQVTQMGQEVILRCVPISNHLYFYWYRQILGQKVEFLVSFYNNEISEKSEIFDDQFSVERPDGSNFTLKIRSTKLEDSAMYFCASRQGAEQPQHFGDGTRLSIL.

To note about this clone: The sequenced fragment ends 3 residues before the CDR3 boundary, so the rest is inferred from the germline J gene. The chain carries TRBV5-5 and TRBJ1-5; D ambiguous. CDR1 SGHKS and CDR2 YYEKEE come from the germline V gene (reference sequence). The V end was cut by 0 bases, the J end by 0 bases, with 7 bases between. The length of the CDR3 is 15 residues. The covered CDR3 bases are TGTGCCAGCAGCTTGGAAGGTCTTAGCAATCAGCCC. Translation: CASSLEGLSNQP. Given in full, the CDR3 is CASSLEGLSNQPQHF.

On this clone: The sequenced fragment ends 3 residues before the CDR3 boundary, so the rest is inferred from the germline J gene. This chain uses TRBV2 with TRBJ1-5; D is possibly TRBD1 (5 bases). Germline V gene data show CDR1 as SNHLY and CDR2 as FYNNEI. The CDR3 has 15 residues. Trimming left V 0 bases short and J 2 bases short, with 8 bases between. The chain's CDR3 is CASSEAVRGNQPQHF. Partial CDR3 DNA: TGTGCCAGCAGTGAAGCGGTCAGGGGCAATCAGCCC.

Points on this clone: The CDR3 end lies 3 residues beyond the end of the read and is filled in from the germline J gene. The V gene is TRBV5-1, the J gene TRBJ2-3, with 9 bases aligning to TRBD2. After removal of 6 bases from V and 2 bases from J, the junction contained 4 bases not matched to a gene. CDR1 and CDR2 from the germline V gene are SGHRS and YFSETQ. The CDR3 covers 14 residues. Here the CDR3 reads CASNRGGDTDTQYF. CDR3 DNA, as far as it was read: TGCGCCAGCAATCGCGGGGGGGACACAGATACG.

In the case of this clone: The observed sequence ends 3 residues before the CDR3 terminus, with the missing tail filled in from the germline J gene. The rearrangement joins TRBV19 to TRBJ2-7, with unresolved D. Germline V gives CDR1 LNHDA, CDR2 SQIVND (reference sequence). The CDR3 extends over 13 amino acids. V lost 5 bases to trimming and J lost 3 bases, with 11 bases between them. Incomplete CDR3 DNA: TGTGCCAGTAGTCCTGCGGTTTTCTACGAG. Residues: CASSPAVFYE. The entire CDR3 protein is CASSPAVFYEQYF. Full variable domain (rest looked up from reference TRBV19 and TRBJ2-7): DGGITQSPKYLFRKEGQNVTLSCEQNLNHDAMYWYRQDPGQGLRLIYYSQIVNDFQKGDIAEGYSVSREKKESFPLTVTSAQKNPTAFYLCASSPAVFYEQYFGPGTRLTVT.

As regards this clone: The DNA ends 3 residues before the CDR3 does, and the rest of the CDR3 is filled in from the germline J gene. V and J are TRBV5-1 and TRBJ2-7; 12 bases agree with TRBD2. The ends lost 4 bases at V and 3 bases at J; junction bases unmatched: 5. This CDR3 spans 15 amino acids. Germline loops: CDR1 SGHRS, CDR2 YFSETQ. The covered CDR3 bases are TGCGCCAGCAGCCTGACTAGCGGGAGCTACTACGAG. It specifies CASSLTSGSYYE. From start to end, the CDR3 is CASSLTSGSYYEQYF.